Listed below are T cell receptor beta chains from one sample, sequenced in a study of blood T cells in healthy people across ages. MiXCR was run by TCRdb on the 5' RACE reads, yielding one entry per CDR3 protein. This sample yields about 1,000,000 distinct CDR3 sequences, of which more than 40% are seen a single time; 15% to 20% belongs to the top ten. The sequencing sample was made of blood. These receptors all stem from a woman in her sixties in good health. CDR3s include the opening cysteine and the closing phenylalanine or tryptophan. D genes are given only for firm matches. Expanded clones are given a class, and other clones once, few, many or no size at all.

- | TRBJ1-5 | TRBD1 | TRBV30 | TGTGCCTGGAGTGTAGGGGGCACGAATCAGCCCCAGCATTTT | CAWSVGGTNQPQHF
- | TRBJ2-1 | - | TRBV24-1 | TGTGCCACCAGTGAAACCCCGGACAATGAGCAGTTCTTC | CATSETPDNEQFF
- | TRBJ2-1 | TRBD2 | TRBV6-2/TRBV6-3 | TGTGCCAGCACCCCGGGGGGGGCAATCAATGAGCAGTTCTTC | CASTPGGAINEQFF
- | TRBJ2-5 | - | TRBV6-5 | TGTGCCAGCAGTTACACGCTTTCGGGGGTGGGGGAGACCCAGTACTTC | CASSYTLSGVGETQYF
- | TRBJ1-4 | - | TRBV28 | TGTGCCAGCAGTTTCCTCGGACGGTCTGATAATGAAAAACTGTTTTTT | CASSFLGRSDNEKLFF
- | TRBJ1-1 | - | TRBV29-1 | TGCAGCGATGCGACAGGAGGGAACACTGAAGCTTTCTTT | CSDATGGNTEAFF
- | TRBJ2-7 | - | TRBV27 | TGTGCCAGCAAAAGAGGCTACAATGAGCAGTACTTC | CASKRGYNEQYF
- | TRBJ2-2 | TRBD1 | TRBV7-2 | TGTGCCAGCAGCTCGACAGGGGGCACCGGGGAGCTGTTTTTT | CASSSTGGTGELFF
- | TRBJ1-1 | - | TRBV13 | TGTGCCAGCAGCTCAACAGACAGGCGGTCGAGGGCTTTCTTT | CASSSTDRRSRAFF
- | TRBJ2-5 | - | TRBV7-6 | TGTGCCGTGGAGACTTTGGAGACCCAGTACTTC | CAVETLETQYF
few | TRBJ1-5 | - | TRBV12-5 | TGTGCTAGTGGTTTGGGTGAGCCCCAGCATTTT | CASGLGEPQHF
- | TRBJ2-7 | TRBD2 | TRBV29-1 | TGCAGCGTTGAAGCACTAGCGGGCAACTACGAGCAGTACTTC | CSVEALAGNYEQYF